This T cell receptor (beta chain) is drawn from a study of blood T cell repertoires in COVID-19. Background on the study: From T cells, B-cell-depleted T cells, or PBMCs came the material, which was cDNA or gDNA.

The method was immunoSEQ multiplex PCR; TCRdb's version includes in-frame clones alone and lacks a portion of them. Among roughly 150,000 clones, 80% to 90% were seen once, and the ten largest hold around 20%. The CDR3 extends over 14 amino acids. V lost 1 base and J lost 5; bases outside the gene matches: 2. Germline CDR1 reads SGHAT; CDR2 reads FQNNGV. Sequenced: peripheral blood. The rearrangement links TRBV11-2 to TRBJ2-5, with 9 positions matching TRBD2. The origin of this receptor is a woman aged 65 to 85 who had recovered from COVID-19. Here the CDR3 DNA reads TGTGCCAGCAGCTTAGGCGGGAGGGGGGAGACCCAGTACTTC. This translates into CASSLGGRGETQYF.